Below, 23 T cell receptor beta chains from the same sample are listed, as sequenced in a study of T cells in Graves' hyperthyroidism and ophthalmopathy. Amplification of TCR beta CDR3 regions was performed using RNA transcripts as template. Researchers ran a first-round RT-PCR on the TCR CDR3 using the HTBI primer set. TCRdb itself ran the multiplex PCR reads through MiXCR, one entry per CDR3 protein. The table has fewer than 650,000 distinct CDR3 sequences, under 15% seen once. The sample consisted of blood. The source is a woman aged 40 to 49 with Graves' ophthalmopathy.

This clonotype was picked up many times. The DNA for the CDR3 is TGTGCCAGCAGTTTCCACCAGGGAACTCAAGAGACCCAGTACTTC. Residues: CASSFHQGTQETQYF. The J gene is TRBJ2-5, the V gene TRBV28, with a tentative D call TRBD1 (5 bases). The CDR3 length is 15 residues. Germline CDR1 MDHEN, CDR2 SYDVKM. Trimming removed 3 bases at V and 2 bases at J, with 13 bases between.

This clonotype has at least ten counts. The chain recombines TRBV29-1 with TRBJ1-1, with unresolved D. The V gene's germline CDR1 is SQVTM and CDR2 ANQGSEA. Trimming removed 3 bases from V and 1 base from J, with 9 bases in between. The CDR3 runs to 13 residues. In DNA, the CDR3 is TGCAGCGTTGAGAGGGCAGGGAACACTGAAGCTTTCTTT. It is translated as CSVERAGNTEAFF.

The chain is built from TRBV28 and TRBJ1-5; D might be TRBD1 (6 bases). The CDR3 sequence is 15 residues long. The germline V gene encodes CDR1 MDHEN and CDR2 SYDVKM. Trimming shortened V by 6 bases and J by 1 base, and 13 bases separated the two germline ends. CDR3 in amino acids: CASRQGGASNQPQHF. The CDR3 region has the DNA TGTGCCAGCAGACAGGGAGGAGCGAGCAATCAGCCCCAGCATTTT.

This clonotype was counted many times. This chain connects TRBV28 to TRBJ2-7, with TRBD2 identical over 14 bases. CDR1 and CDR2 (germline): MDHEN, SYDVKM. This CDR3 spans 15 amino acids. V shed 5 bases, J shed 7 bases, and the junction held 7 bases outside the gene matches. The CDR3 DNA is TGTGCCAGCAGTCCGGGACTAGCGGGAGCAAATGAGCAGTACTTC. Translation: CASSPGLAGANEQYF.

The chain joins TRBV5-1 to TRBJ1-1, with 8 nucleotides matching TRBD1. Trimming removed 1 base from V and 4 bases from J; junction bases left unmatched: 6. The CDR3 runs to 15 residues. In germline, CDR1 is SGHRS, CDR2 YFSETQ. The CDR3 sequence: CASSLPTGEVTEAFF. The CDR3 DNA follows: TGCGCCAGCAGCTTGCCGACAGGGGAGGTCACTGAAGCTTTCTTT. Filled out from reference TRBV5-1 and TRBJ1-1, the complete variable domain reads KAGVTQTPRYLIKTRGQQVTLSCSPISGHRSVSWYQQTPGQGLQFLFEYFSETQRNKGNFPGRFSGRQFSNSRSEMNVSTLELGDSALYLCASSLPTGEVTEAFFGQGTRLTVV.

This clonotype was detected many times. The CDR3 nucleotides read TGTGCCATCAGTGAGTCGACGGAGACCCAGTACTTC. Its translation: CAISESTETQYF. The chain uses TRBV10-3 and TRBJ2-5; no clear D gene. Germline assignment: CDR1 ENHRY and CDR2 SYGVKD. There are 12 residues in the CDR3. The V end lost 0 bases, the J end lost 5 bases, and 4 bases lay between the germline ends.

The table lists this clonotype with many counts. This sequence joins TRBV12-3 or TRBV12-4 and TRBJ1-1; unclear D gene. The ends were cut back, 0 bases at V and 6 bases at J, with 8 bases in the middle. This CDR3 has 13 amino acids. CDR3 protein: CASSLAGMPEAFF. In DNA, the CDR3 is TGTGCCAGCAGTTTAGCGGGGATGCCTGAAGCTTTCTTT.

This clonotype was found once. This chain connects TRBV6-2 or TRBV6-3 to TRBJ2-7, with D perhaps assigned TRBD1 or TRBD2 (5 bases each). The germline V gene has CDR1 MNHEY and CDR2 SVGEGT. The V and J ends lost 4 bases and 0 bases respectively, with 22 bases between them. The CDR3 totals 18 residues. CDR3 region: CASSLRGFSVGTSYEQYF. The CDR3 bases are TGTGCCAGCAGTTTAAGGGGTTTCTCTGTGGGGACCTCCTACGAGCAGTACTTC.

V gene TRBV15 combines with J gene TRBJ1-3, with D possibly being TRBD1 (5 bases). The CDR3 consists of 13 residues. V dropped 10 bases and J dropped 0 bases, with 10 bases sitting between them. Germline assignment: CDR1 LNHNV and CDR2 YYDKDF (reference sequence). The CDR3 DNA reads TGTGCCATTCAGGGAAACTCTGGAAACACCATATATTTT. Its translation: CAIQGNSGNTIYF.

This clonotype was counted only a few times. The DNA of the CDR3 is TGTGCCATCAGTGACCGGTCGGGGTCCTACGAGCAGTACTTC. Translating it yields CAISDRSGSYEQYF. V is TRBV10-3 and J is TRBJ2-7, with D perhaps matching TRBD2 (5 bases). Germline CDR1 reads ENHRY; CDR2 reads SYGVKD. The CDR3 loop spans 14 amino acids. Trimming pared 3 bases from V and 1 base from J, leaving 10 bases between.

The chain combines TRBV12-3 or TRBV12-4 with TRBJ2-7; D unclear. The CDR3 is 12 amino acids. The ends were cut back, 5 bases at V and 6 bases at J, with 11 bases in the middle. This CDR3 is CASSPQTLEQYF. The CDR3 bases are TGTGCCAGCAGTCCCCAGACTCTCGAGCAGTACTTC.

This clonotype has at least ten counts. The chain is built from TRBV7-2 and TRBJ2-5; D is undetermined. The CDR3 has 14 amino acids. Per the germline V gene, CDR1 is SGHTA and CDR2 is FQGNSA. V lost 5 bases and J 8 bases, leaving 18 bases between the germline ends. CDR3 amino acids: CASSVGTSGATQYF. The CDR3 nucleotides read TGTGCCAGCAGCGTAGGCACCTCAGGCGCCACCCAGTACTTC.

Ten or more counts support this clonotype. The chain combines TRBV28 with TRBJ2-7, with 8 bases aligning to TRBD2. The germline V gene has CDR1 MDHEN and CDR2 SYDVKM. The CDR3 has 14 residues. V gave up 5 bases and J gave up 6 bases; unmatched junction bases: 9. As DNA, the CDR3 is TGTGCCAGCAGTCTACCCGCGGGAGGTGGCGAGCAGTACTTC. Translation gives CASSLPAGGGEQYF.

With regard to this clonotype: Compared with germline, one end of the junction differs, possibly owing to a read error. The rearrangement joins TRBV7-7 to TRBJ2-7, with D possibly TRBD1 on 5 matching bases. Germline CDR1 and CDR2: SSHAT and FNYEAQ (reference sequence). The CDR3 length is 13 residues. The CDR3, as DNA: TGTGCTAGCAGCTTCGGACACAACTACGAGCAGTACTTC. Amino acids: CASSFGHNYEQYF. Full variable domain (outside the CDR3, taken from reference TRBV7-7 and TRBJ2-7): GAGVSQSPRYKVTKRGQDVTLRCDPISSHATLYWYQQALGQGPEFLTYFNYEAQPDKSGLPSDRFSAERPEGSISTLTIQRTEQRDSAMYRCASSFGHNYEQYFGPGTRLTVT.

This clonotype was found a few times. V gene TRBV20-1 combines with J gene TRBJ2-7; D may match TRBD1 or TRBD2 (5 bases each). V shed 1 base and J shed 2 bases, with 12 bases lying between them. Germline-derived CDR1 and CDR2 are DFQATT and SNEGSKA (reference sequence). The CDR3 loop spans 14 amino acids. DNA for the CDR3: TGCAGTGCTAGAGCCGGGACGGCCGCCTACGAGCAGTACTTC. This translates into CSARAGTAAYEQYF.

This chain links TRBV4-1 with TRBJ2-4; perhaps TRBD2 as D (5 bases). Trimming stripped 0 bases from V and 4 bases from J, with 16 bases between. The V gene's germline CDR1 is MGHRA and CDR2 YSYEKL. The CDR3 extends over 17 amino acids. The CDR3 here is CASSQDRGASTKNIQYF. In DNA, the CDR3 is TGCGCCAGCAGCCAAGATCGTGGTGCTAGCACAAAAAACATTCAGTACTTC.

This clonotype has at least ten counts. This sequence joins TRBV7-2 and TRBJ1-2, with D hard to call. V gave up 1 base and J gave up 4 bases, with 10 bases separating them. CDR1 and CDR2 (germline): SGHTA, FQGNSA. This CDR3 has 14 amino acids. The CDR3 loop reads CASSLDWATYGYTF. The CDR3 DNA is TGTGCCAGCAGCTTAGACTGGGCAACCTATGGCTACACCTTC.

This clonotype was observed a handful of times. A read error is possible here, since a much larger clone lies one base away. The chain employs TRBV28 and TRBJ1-1, with TRBD1 identical over 8 bases. CDR3 length: 13 residues. J gave up 4 bases and V 7 bases, and 5 bases lay outside the gene matches. The germline gives CDR1 MDHEN, CDR2 SYDVKM. CDR3 amino acids: CASTRTGTTEAFF. In nucleotides, the CDR3 is TGTGCCAGCACCAGGACAGGGACCACTGAAGCTTTCTTT.

This clonotype was counted ten times or more. This chain connects TRBV20-1 to TRBJ2-7, with 9 bases that match TRBD2. With V trimmed by 7 bases and J by 4 bases, 8 bases remained unmatched. The CDR3 sequence is 13 residues long. Germline CDR1 DFQATT, CDR2 SNEGSKA (reference sequence). The DNA of the CDR3 is TGCAGTGTTCAGCGGGAGGCCCCTTACGAGCAGTACTTC. Its translation: CSVQREAPYEQYF.

This clonotype was seen many times. The gene calls are TRBV7-9 and TRBJ2-7; tentatively, D is TRBD2 (6 bases). The CDR3 sequence is 14 residues long. Trimming removed 5 bases from V and 1 base from J, with 12 bases in between. CDR1 and CDR2 from the germline V gene are SEHNR and FQNEAQ (reference sequence). CDR3 sequence: CASSDSGTSYEQYF. CDR3 in DNA: TGTGCCAGCAGCGATTCCGGGACTTCCTACGAGCAGTACTTC.

CDR3 in amino acids: CATSRDFQGAAYGYTF. CDR3 sequence (DNA): TGTGCCACCAGCAGGGATTTTCAGGGGGCGGCCTATGGCTACACCTTC. The chain has TRBV15 and TRBJ1-2; 8 bases align to TRBD1. CDR3 length: 16 residues. From germline, CDR1 is LNHNV and CDR2 YYDKDF (reference sequence). Unmatched junction bases numbered 10, after V lost 3 bases and J lost 4 bases.

V gene TRBV28 combines with J gene TRBJ2-4; TRBD2 matches at 7 bases. With V trimmed by 7 bases and J by 3 bases, 9 bases remained unmatched. The germline CDR1 and CDR2 sequences are MDHEN and SYDVKM. There are 15 residues in the CDR3. This chain's CDR3 is CASTGGREVKNIQYF. The CDR3 DNA follows: TGTGCCAGCACCGGGGGGAGGGAAGTCAAAAACATTCAGTACTTC.

This clonotype appeared many times. The CDR3: CSFGGGRTEAFF. DNA for the CDR3: TGCAGCTTTGGGGGAGGTCGCACTGAAGCTTTCTTT. The chain has TRBV20-1 and TRBJ1-1, with D maybe TRBD1 (5 bases). The CDR3 contains 12 residues. Looked up from germline, CDR1 is DFQATT and CDR2 is SNEGSKA (reference sequence).